Listed below are T cell receptor beta chains from one sample, sequenced in a study of T-cell reconstitution after alpha-beta-depleted transplantation in children. TCRdb analysed the PCR reads with MiXCR anew, one entry per CDR3 protein. The data show about 260,000 distinct CDR3 sequences, around 7.5% seen once. The specimen was PBMCs, mostly from graft donor cells, collected 180 days after TCRalphabeta/CD19-depleted stem cell transplant. These TCRs come from a male patient between 5 and 17 years old who had a stem cell transplant for acute lymphoblastic leukemia, so the T cells may come from the graft donor. Each CDR3 is given with its conserved first and last residue. Fields, in order: clone size, J gene, D gene, V gene, CDR3 DNA, CDR3 protein. A D gene is named only where the DNA matches it firmly. The size entry is marked missing in some rows and otherwise reads once, few, many or a size class.

many | TRBJ2-2 | TRBD1 | TRBV27 | TGTGCCAGCAGACTCATAGGGACAGCGAACACCGGGGAGCTGTTTTTT | CASRLIGTANTGELFF
. | TRBJ2-4 | TRBD1 | TRBV5-4 | TGTGCCAGCAGCTTGGCCCCAGGACAGGGGAACATTCAGTACTTC | CASSLAPGQGNIQYF
many | TRBJ2-7 | . | TRBV12-3/TRBV12-4 | TGTGCCAGCAGTTATGGGTCGGCGGGGCGCGAGCAGTACTTC | CASSYGSAGREQYF
many | TRBJ2-5 | . | TRBV29-1 | TGCAGCGTTAACAGGGCTGGGGAGACCCAGTACTTC | CSVNRAGETQYF
many | TRBJ1-2 | . | TRBV5-6 | TGTGCCAGCAGCTTAACTTCTAACTATGGCTACACCTTC | CASSLTSNYGYTF
many | TRBJ1-4 | . | TRBV20-1 | TGCAGTGCTAGAGATTGGGAAGGGCAAGGTGAAAAACTGTTTTTT | CSARDWEGQGEKLFF
many | TRBJ2-3 | . | TRBV9 | TGTGCCAGCAGCGTCCCGGGGGATACGCAGTATTTT | CASSVPGDTQYF
many | TRBJ2-2 | TRBD2 | TRBV28 | TGTGCCAGCGGACTAGCGGTAGGGCAGCTGTTTTTT | CASGLAVGQLFF
many | TRBJ1-1 | . | TRBV7-9 | TGTGCCAGCAGGGCCGGTGGCACTGAAGCTTTCTTT | CASRAGGTEAFF
many | TRBJ2-1 | . | TRBV5-1 | TGCGCCAGCAGCCTGAGGATCCCCAGCTCCTACAATGAGCAGTTCTTC | CASSLRIPSSYNEQFF
many | TRBJ2-7 | . | TRBV28 | TGTGCCAGCAGTTCCCCTCGCCGGGGAGGTTACTACGAGCAGTACTTC | CASSSPRRGGYYEQYF
many | TRBJ2-7 | . | TRBV28 | TGTGCCAGCAGTTTATTCGGGCTGGAGCAGTACTTC | CASSLFGLEQYF
. | TRBJ1-1 | . | TRBV7-9 | TGTGCCAGCGGAACTCGGCCTACCATGAACACTGAAGCTTTCTTT | CASGTRPTMNTEAFF
. | TRBJ2-7 | . | TRBV4-2 | TGTGCCATCAGCCCCGTGGTCCCCTGCGAGCAGTACTTC | CAISPVVPCEQYF
many | TRBJ2-5 | . | TRBV5-1 | TGCGCCAGCAGCTTGGGCGGAGGGGCCCAAGAGACCCAGTACTTC | CASSLGGGAQETQYF
. | TRBJ1-2 | . | TRBV7-2 | TGTCCCAGCAGCTTAGAGCGGGGGATGCTCTATGGCTACACCTTC | CPSSLERGMLYGYTF
many | TRBJ2-3 | TRBD1 | TRBV9 | TGTGCCAGCAGCGTCCCGGGACAGGCCGAATTCTTTTCTAGCACAGATACGCAGTATTTT | CASSVPGQAEFFSSTDTQYF
many | TRBJ1-5 | TRBD1 | TRBV24-1 | TGTGCCACCAGTGACTCCGGGACAGGGGGGAGTCAGCCCCAGCATTTT | CATSDSGTGGSQPQHF
many | TRBJ2-2 | . | TRBV7-8 | TGTGCCAGCAGCTTAGGGGCGAGGGAGCTGTTTTTT | CASSLGARELFF
many | TRBJ2-2 | . | TRBV2 | TGTGCCAGCAATTCTGGGCCTCCCGGGGAGCTGTTTTTT | CASNSGPPGELFF
many | TRBJ2-7 | TRBD2 | TRBV6-5 | TGTGCCAGCAGTTGGAGCGGGGGGAACTACGAGCAGTACTTC | CASSWSGGNYEQYF
many | TRBJ2-6 | . | TRBV10-2 | TGCGCCAGCAGTGACGGGGGCACTGGGGCCAACGTCCTGACTTTC | CASSDGGTGANVLTF
many | TRBJ1-1 | . | TRBV6-1 | TGTGCCAGCAGACAAGAGGGCGGGGGGAAATCTGAAGCTTTCTTT | CASRQEGGGKSEAFF
many | TRBJ1-1 | . | TRBV7-9 | TGTGCCAGCAGCTTAGGTTCAGACACTGAAGCTTTCTTT | CASSLGSDTEAFF
many | TRBJ1-2 | . | TRBV12-3/TRBV12-4 | TGTGCCAGCAGTTTAACTAGGGAGTGGTATGGCTACACCTTC | CASSLTREWYGYTF
many | TRBJ1-6 | . | TRBV10-3 | TGTGCCATCAGTGAGCCCTTGACAGCCCCGCCGGGGCGCGGCGTTAATTCACCCCTCCACTTT | CAISEPLTAPPGRGVNSPLHF
. | TRBJ2-7 | TRBD2 | TRBV6-1 | TGTGCCAGCAGTCTCGGACTAGCGGGATTAATCTACGAGCAGTACTTC | CASSLGLAGLIYEQYF
many | TRBJ2-3 | . | TRBV2 | TGTGCCAGCAGCGACCCGGGACAAGTCAGGGATACGCAGTATTTT | CASSDPGQVRDTQYF
many | TRBJ2-1 | . | TRBV24-1 | TGTGCCACCAGTGATCCTTGGGACCAAAACAATGAGCAGTTCTTC | CATSDPWDQNNEQFF
. | TRBJ1-5 | TRBD1 | TRBV6-2/TRBV6-3 | TGTGCCAGCAGCACCCGGACAGGGCGAAGCAATCAGCCCCAGCATTTT | CASSTRTGRSNQPQHF
many | TRBJ2-7 | . | TRBV18 | TGTGCCAGCTCACCCCTTGACCGGGACGAGCAGTACTTC | CASSPLDRDEQYF
. | TRBJ2-7 | . | TRBV18 | TGTGCCAGCTCACCACCAATCGGGGGCTACGAGCAGTACTTC | CASSPPIGGYEQYF
many | TRBJ2-1 | TRBD2 | TRBV9 | TGTGCCAGCAGCTCAGCGGGGGTCTTTTACAATGAGCAGTTCTTC | CASSSAGVFYNEQFF
. | TRBJ2-5 | TRBD2 | TRBV28 | TGTGCCAGCACTACGACGGGGGGGGGAGAGACCCAGTACTTC | CASTTTGGGETQYF
. | TRBJ2-4 | TRBD2 | TRBV27 | TGTGCCAGCAGTCCGCTAGCGGGAGGGCGGGGAAACATTCAGTACTTC | CASSPLAGGRGNIQYF
many | TRBJ2-5 | . | TRBV7-9 | TGTGCCAGCAGCTTAGCGGGGACGGGGGATCAAGAGACCCAGTACTTC | CASSLAGTGDQETQYF
many | TRBJ2-5 | . | TRBV20-1 | TGCAGTGCTCGGTCGGGCACGGAGTACTTC | CSARSGTEYF
many | TRBJ1-5 | . | TRBV3-1 | TGTGCCAGCAGCCAAGTTCCGGGGTGGAATCAGCCCCAGCATTTT | CASSQVPGWNQPQHF
many | TRBJ2-7 | TRBD2 | TRBV7-9 | TGTGCCAGCAGCTTAATTAGCGGGTTGGTCGGCTACGAGCAGTACTTC | CASSLISGLVGYEQYF
many | TRBJ2-1 | . | TRBV28 | TGTGCCAGCGAAATCGGGGAGAGTTACAATGAGCAGTTCTTC | CASEIGESYNEQFF
many | TRBJ2-2 | . | TRBV29-1 | TGCAGCGCGGGACGGACTGCGAACACCGGGGAGCTGTTTTTT | CSAGRTANTGELFF
many | TRBJ2-3 | TRBD2 | TRBV6-1 | TGTGCCAGCAGCTCCTGGACTAGCGGGAGGGCCCAACATACGCAGTATTTT | CASSSWTSGRAQHTQYF
many | TRBJ2-1 | TRBD2 | TRBV4-1 | TGCGCCAGCAGACCGACCGGACTAGTAAACTACAATGAGCAGTTCTTC | CASRPTGLVNYNEQFF
many | TRBJ2-5 | TRBD1 | TRBV5-1 | TGCGCCAGCCTAAAGGGACAGGGGGCTTGGCAAGAGACCCAGTACTTC | CASLKGQGAWQETQYF
many | TRBJ1-5 | . | TRBV6-5 | TGTGCCAGCAGTTCGCACCGCAATCAGCCCCAGCATTTT | CASSSHRNQPQHF
many | TRBJ2-5 | . | TRBV12-3/TRBV12-4 | TGTGCCAGCGGTGGCGTCCGGGAGACCCAGTACTTC | CASGGVRETQYF
many | TRBJ2-1 | . | TRBV10-3 | TGTGCCGGTAGCGGGACCAGGGGGGATGAGCAGTTCTTC | CAGSGTRGDEQFF
many | TRBJ1-6 | . | TRBV4-1 | TGCGCCAGCAGCCAAGATCCAGGGCCGATTAATAATTCACCCCTCCACTTT | CASSQDPGPINNSPLHF
many | TRBJ2-7 | . | TRBV28 | TGTGCCAGCAGCTGGGGGCGAGGGGCCCCTTACGAGCAGTACTTC | CASSWGRGAPYEQYF
. | TRBJ1-2 | . | TRBV20-1 | TGCAGTGCTAGGGGACCGAATACCCCTCACACCTTC | CSARGPNTPHTF
many | TRBJ2-7 | TRBD2 | TRBV3-1 | TGTGCCAGCAGCCCTGGACTAGCGGGAGAACACGAGCAGTACTTC | CASSPGLAGEHEQYF
many | TRBJ2-2 | TRBD2 | TRBV3-1 | TGTGCCAGTTCGGGACTAGCGGGGACCGGGGAGCTGTTTTTT | CASSGLAGTGELFF
many | TRBJ2-4 | TRBD2 | TRBV7-9 | TGTGCCAGCAGCTCGACAGTAGCGGGCAAAAACATTCAGTACTTC | CASSSTVAGKNIQYF